These T cell receptor beta chains were read from a single sample in a study of blood T cell repertoires in COVID-19. TCRdb keeps only in-frame clones here, not all; method: immunoSEQ multiplex PCR. The data hold more than 85,000 clones, with over 70% observed a single time. Material for sequencing was peripheral blood. Every receptor here comes from a woman aged 45-60 years with acute or convalescent COVID-19. The CDR3 runs from the conserved cysteine through the conserved F or W.

v_gene	j_gene	CDR3aa
TRBV28	TRBJ1-2	CASSTGVYGYTF
TRBV6-5	TRBJ1-1	CASSLHLQGVGAFF
TRBV12-3/TRBV12-4	TRBJ2-2	CASSLRAGELFF
TRBV28	TRBJ1-2	CASSLQVTGYTF
TRBV24-1	TRBJ2-1	CATSDRDQQGHEQFF
TRBV6-4	TRBJ1-5	CASTKDREGNQPQHF
TRBV7-8	TRBJ2-1	CASSLLSGGWNEQFF
TRBV19	TRBJ2-7	CASSIPGTYEQYF
TRBV9	TRBJ1-5	CASSGGTGNNQPQHF
TRBV19	TRBJ2-3	CASSIRRRGTDTQYF
TRBV20-1	TRBJ1-2	CSAPGVYGYTF
TRBV5-1	TRBJ1-2	CASSLSGREGYTF
TRBV7-9	TRBJ1-2	CASLGGAHYGYTF
TRBV25-1	TRBJ2-7	CASSEETGSYEQYF